This T cell receptor beta chain is drawn from a study of cytomegalovirus exposure and HLA in healthy donors. This clone turned up a few times. Primers included in the PCR were 60 Vbeta and 13 Jbeta primers. Clones were sequenced by immunoSEQ multiplex PCR, and TCRdb holds only the in-frame ones, with some missing. The sample has about 76,000 clones, roughly 73% seen once. The germline CDR1 and CDR2 sequences are MNHEY and SVGAGI. The CDR3 spans 14 residues. Unmatched junction bases numbered 8, after V lost 6 bases and J lost 4 bases. The rearrangement links TRBV6-5 to TRBJ1-1, with TRBD1 identical over 7 bases. The specimen was PBMCs. This clonotype was obtained from a woman aged 40 to 49 in good health and CMV-seropositive. As DNA, the CDR3 is TGTGCCAGCAGCTTACTGCGACAGGGCACTGAAGCTTTCTTT. Amino acid sequence: CASSLLRQGTEAFF.